The 23 T cell receptor beta chains below all came from one sample that was sequenced in a study of blood T cell repertoires in COVID-19. The method was immunoSEQ multiplex PCR; TCRdb's version includes in-frame clones alone and lacks a portion of them. The data contain about 200,000 clones, around 84% of them singletons. Sequencing was performed on peripheral blood. These receptors all come from a woman over 75 with acute or convalescent COVID-19.

J is TRBJ2-7 and V is TRBV15; possible D gene TRBD1, 5 bases. Trimming left V 1 base short and J 3 bases short, with 16 bases between. There are 16 residues in the CDR3. CDR1 is LNHNV, CDR2 YYDKDF, per germline (reference sequence). DNA of the CDR3: TGTGCCACCAGCAGAGGACCTTCGTTGGGGCTCTACGAGCAGTACTTC. Protein product: CATSRGPSLGLYEQYF.

This chain connects TRBV5-6 to TRBJ1-2; TRBD1 agrees at 9 bases. J gave up 4 bases and V 2 bases, and 6 bases lay outside the gene matches. Germline lookup yields CDR1 SGHDT and CDR2 YYEEEE. CDR3 length: 15 residues. The CDR3 loop is CASSFRQGQGYGYTF. The CDR3 nucleotides read TGTGCCAGCAGCTTCCGACAGGGACAGGGCTATGGCTACACCTTC. Drawing the rest from reference TRBV5-6 and TRBJ1-2, the complete variable domain is DAGVTQSPTHLIKTRGQQVTLRCSPKSGHDTVSWYQQALGQGPQFIFQYYEEEERQRGNFPDRFSGHQFPNYSSELNVNALLLGDSALYLCASSFRQGQGYGYTFGSGTRLTVV.

The rearrangement links TRBV5-1 to TRBJ1-3; a weak D match, TRBD1 (6 bases). The CDR3 length is 16 residues. V was cut by 4 bases and J by 0 bases, with 14 bases left in between. Looked up from germline, CDR1 is SGHRS and CDR2 is YFSETQ. CDR3: CASSLGQQLSGNTIYF. As DNA, the CDR3 is TGCGCCAGCAGCCTAGGACAGCAACTCTCTGGAAACACCATATATTTT.

This chain links TRBV5-1 with TRBJ2-6, with TRBD1 matching 7 bases. V dropped 4 bases and J dropped 3; count of bases not matched to a gene: 7. The CDR3 is made up of 16 amino acids. Germline V gives CDR1 SGHRS, CDR2 YFSETQ. The CDR3 sequence: CASSDKDRDGANVLTF. In DNA form, the CDR3 reads TGCGCCAGCAGCGATAAAGACAGGGATGGGGCCAACGTCCTGACTTTC.

This sequence joins TRBV29-1 and TRBJ1-1; D is undetermined. V dropped 1 base and J dropped 4 bases, with 7 bases sitting between them. CDR3 length: 12 residues. CDR1 and CDR2 (germline): SQVTM, ANQGSEA. The CDR3 loop is CSVEGRSTEAFF. The CDR3 nucleotides are TGCAGCGTTGAAGGACGGAGCACTGAAGCTTTCTTT.

This chain links TRBV19 with TRBJ2-2, with TRBD1 identical over 10 bases. Germline V lookup: CDR1 LNHDA, CDR2 SQIVND (reference sequence). The CDR3 length is 16 residues. After removal of 7 bases from V and 5 bases from J, the junction contained 10 bases not matched to a gene. The CDR3 region is CASNARQGARTGELFF. Written as DNA, the CDR3 is TGTGCCAGTAATGCCCGACAGGGGGCGCGGACCGGGGAGCTGTTTTTT.

The J gene is TRBJ1-2, the V gene TRBV6-2 or TRBV6-3; TRBD1 matches 7 bases. The germline V gene has CDR1 MNHEY and CDR2 SVGEGT. Trimming at V came to 6 bases and at J to 8 bases, leaving 9 bases not matched to a gene. CDR3 length equals 13 residues. Here the CDR3 reads CASSYTGEGGYTF. In nucleotides, the CDR3 is TGTGCCAGCAGCTATACAGGGGAAGGAGGCTACACCTTC.

This clone was seen a single time. The chain links TRBV28 to TRBJ2-5; D is possibly TRBD2 (6 bases). Trimming pared 10 bases from V and 2 bases from J, leaving 11 bases between. The CDR3 sequence is 12 residues long. The germline CDR1 and CDR2 sequences are MDHEN and SYDVKM. The CDR3 loop is CATPGEQETQYF. CDR3 in DNA: TGTGCCACCCCGGGAGAACAAGAGACCCAGTACTTC.

The chain is built from TRBV4-2 and TRBJ1-1; 9 bases match TRBD1. Germline V gene data show CDR1 as LGHNA and CDR2 as YNFKEQ. Trimming at V came to 0 bases and at J to 0 bases, leaving 5 bases not matched to a gene. The CDR3 spans 17 residues. The CDR3 spells CASSQDPGTGLNTEAFF. The CDR3 region has the DNA TGTGCCAGCAGCCAAGATCCCGGGACAGGGTTGAACACTGAAGCTTTCTTT.

This clone appeared a single time. The V gene is TRBV6-6, the J gene TRBJ1-6, with a tentative D call TRBD1 (5 bases). The ends were cut back, 5 bases at V and 0 bases at J, with 26 bases in the middle. The germline V gene has CDR1 MNHNY and CDR2 SVGAGI (reference sequence). The CDR3 is made up of 21 amino acids. Written as DNA, the CDR3 is TGTGCCAGCAGTCTCGAGTTTTTGGGCGGGACCCTTAGCTCCTATAATTCACCCCTCCACTTT. Encoded protein: CASSLEFLGGTLSSYNSPLHF.

This chain links TRBV3-1 (or the pseudogene TRBV3-2) with TRBJ2-3; the match to TRBD2 covers 11 bases. The germline gives CDR1 LGHDT, CDR2 YNNKEL (reference sequence). With 0 bases clipped from V and 0 bases from J, the junction kept 11 bases outside the gene matches. CDR3 length equals 20 residues. The CDR3 protein is CASSQDLGGTSGPSTDTQYF. Here the CDR3 DNA reads TGTGCCAGCAGCCAAGATTTAGGTGGGACTAGCGGCCCTAGCACAGATACGCAGTATTTT.

J is TRBJ2-5 and V is TRBV5-1; TRBD2 agrees at 9 bases. Trimming removed 4 bases from V and 2 bases from J; junction bases left unmatched: 9. CDR1 and CDR2 from the germline V gene are SGHRS and YFSETQ. This CDR3 region has 16 residues. The CDR3 is CASSPWRGGRQETQYF. The CDR3 nucleotides are TGCGCCAGCAGCCCCTGGCGGGGGGGGAGGCAAGAGACCCAGTACTTC.

V is TRBV7-9 and J is TRBJ1-3, with no clear D. The CDR3 is 14 amino acids. CDR1 SEHNR and CDR2 FQNEAQ come from the germline V gene (reference sequence). V lost 2 bases and J 0 bases, leaving 5 bases between the germline ends. DNA for the CDR3: TGTGCCAGCAGCTTATCCAGCTCTGGAAACACCATATATTTT. Translated: CASSLSSSGNTIYF.

CDR3 in amino acids: CASSLVGSAENTIYF. The CDR3 DNA reads as TGTGCCAGCAGCTTGGTGGGGAGTGCGGAAAACACCATATATTTT. V is TRBV13 and J is TRBJ1-3; D gene ambiguous. V was pared by 3 bases and J by 6 bases, with 15 bases between. The CDR3 is 15 amino acids. The germline V gene encodes CDR1 PRHDT and CDR2 FYEKMQ (reference sequence).

The chain couples TRBV7-2 to TRBJ1-5, with D tentatively TRBD1 (6 bases). V was trimmed by 0 bases and J by 2 bases, leaving 11 bases between them. The CDR3 is 16 amino acids. Germline assignment: CDR1 SGHTA and CDR2 FQGNSA. The CDR3 DNA is TGTGCCAGCAGCTTAGCGGGGGCAGGGCGCAATCAGCCCCAGCATTTT. Protein product: CASSLAGAGRNQPQHF.

The chain recombines TRBV7-6 with TRBJ2-3, with 11 bases matching TRBD2. This CDR3 region has 14 residues. Unmatched junction bases numbered 2, after V lost 4 bases and J lost 5 bases. Germline V CDR1 and CDR2: SGHVS, FNYEAQ. DNA for the CDR3: TGTGCCAGCAGCTCCGGGACTAGCGGAGATACGCAGTATTTT. This encodes CASSSGTSGDTQYF.

This clone was detected only a few times. The CDR3 is CASSLVGLDDHGYTF. CDR3 in DNA: TGTGCCAGCAGTTTAGTGGGCCTGGATGACCATGGCTACACCTTC. This sequence joins TRBV28 and TRBJ1-2; D not resolved. The CDR3 is 15 residues long. The germline V gene encodes CDR1 MDHEN and CDR2 SYDVKM. The V gene lost 2 bases and the J gene lost 6 bases, with 16 bases spanning the gap.

V gene TRBV7-2 combines with J gene TRBJ1-3; D not certain. This CDR3 region has 15 residues. Germline V gives CDR1 SGHTA, CDR2 FQGNSA. The V gene lost 1 base and the J gene lost 3 bases, with 10 bases spanning the gap. In nucleotides, the CDR3 is TGTGCCAGCAGCTTAGTAACGTTGCGTGGAAACACCATATATTTT. This encodes CASSLVTLRGNTIYF.

The genes are TRBV2 and TRBJ1-5; D may be TRBD1 (5 bases). Trimming cost V 7 bases and J 0 bases, with 10 bases left between them. CDR3 length: 14 residues. Germline V gene lookup returns CDR1 SNHLY and CDR2 FYNNEI. In nucleotides, the CDR3 is TGTGCCAGCAAACCAGACAGTAGCAATCAGCCCCAGCATTTT. Protein sequence: CASKPDSSNQPQHF.

V gene TRBV19 combines with J gene TRBJ2-1; TRBD2 aligns across 11 bases. The V gene's germline CDR1 is LNHDA and CDR2 SQIVND (reference sequence). J was trimmed by 3 bases and V by 8 bases; bases with no gene match: 9. The CDR3 spans 16 residues. The CDR3 nucleotides are TGTGCCAGTGGTAGCGGGAGGGCGGTTCTCTACAATGAGCAGTTCTTC. This translates into CASGSGRAVLYNEQFF.

The chain joins TRBV5-4 to TRBJ1-2; D possibly corresponds to TRBD1 (6 bases). Trimming shortened V by 3 bases and J by 8 bases, and 17 bases separated the two germline ends. Germline loops: CDR1 SGHNT, CDR2 YYREEE (reference sequence). The CDR3 sequence is 14 residues long. Written as DNA, the CDR3 is TGTGCCAGCAGCTCCTGGACAGCATTTCGAGGCTACACCTTC. Its protein product is CASSSWTAFRGYTF.

The rearrangement joins TRBV11-2 to TRBJ2-1; D is possibly TRBD1 (6 bases). V gave up 7 bases and J gave up 5 bases, with 24 bases separating them. Germline values: CDR1 SGHAT, CDR2 FQNNGV. The CDR3 totals 17 residues. The CDR3 region is CASNAGVSRHWDNEQFF. Written as DNA, the CDR3 is TGTGCCAGCAACGCAGGGGTGTCTAGGCATTGGGACAATGAGCAGTTCTTC.

The V gene is TRBV4-3, the J gene TRBJ2-7; D is perhaps TRBD1 (6 bases). V was clipped by 0 bases and J by 4 bases, with 19 bases between them. Looked up from germline, CDR1 is LGHNA and CDR2 is YSLEER. The CDR3 loop spans 17 amino acids. The chain's CDR3 is CASSQDRSGTTQYEQYF. CDR3 nucleotides: TGCGCCAGCAGCCAAGATCGCTCCGGGACAACTCAATACGAGCAGTACTTC.